These 25 T cell receptor beta chains originate from one sample sequenced in a study of a mutant IDH1 vaccine in newly diagnosed glioma. As for time point: week 35, safety follow-up. Topical imiquimod was applied with each vaccine dose, which held 300 ug of mutant IDH1 20-mer peptide. Sequencing was performed with immunoSEQ multiplex PCR; in TCRdb, only in-frame clones are kept and a portion is missing. The repertoire consists of over 40,000 clones, with roughly nine tenths occurring once and the leading ten covering 1.5%. For these receptors, no antigen is known. The specimen was PBMCs, collected from a glioma patient whose treatment included an IDH1 peptide vaccine. These receptors all come from a man aged 35 to 55 with glioma.

The V call is TRBV12-5, the J call TRBJ2-5; D ambiguous. V dropped 6 bases and J dropped 5 bases, with 13 bases sitting between them. CDR1 is LGHNT and CDR2 is FRNRAP in the germline V gene. This CDR3 is built from 13 residues. CDR3 DNA: TGTGCTAGTGGGTTCTTTGGGTCGGAGACCCAGTACTTC. This sequence encodes CASGFFGSETQYF.

The V and J genes are TRBV5-6 and TRBJ1-6, with TRBD1 matching 7 bases. This CDR3 contains 17 residues. Germline trimming cut 0 bases from V and 3 bases from J; bases unmatched to any gene: 6. Germline V gives CDR1 SGHDT, CDR2 YYEEEE. The CDR3 bases are TGTGCCAGCAGCTTGGTGGAGGGGGCAGGCTATAATTCACCCCTCCACTTT. Translation: CASSLVEGAGYNSPLHF.

The chain carries TRBV5-6 and TRBJ2-1; TRBD2 agrees at 12 bases. The V and J ends lost 4 bases and 6 bases, in that order; junction bases with no gene match: 5. The CDR3 runs to 15 residues. The V gene's germline CDR1 is SGHDT and CDR2 YYEEEE. The CDR3 here is CASSPLAGGGNEQFF. CDR3 coding DNA: TGTGCCAGCAGCCCACTAGCGGGAGGTGGCAATGAGCAGTTCTTC.

This chain connects TRBV5-1 to TRBJ2-1; 7 nucleotides agree with TRBD2. The germline CDR1 and CDR2 sequences are SGHRS and YFSETQ. V gave up 0 bases and J gave up 9 bases; unmatched junction bases: 9. The CDR3 is 15 residues long. The CDR3 here is CASSLVSGGLSEQFF. The CDR3 DNA follows: TGCGCCAGCAGCTTGGTGTCGGGGGGTCTTAGTGAGCAGTTCTTC.

This CDR3 is CASSREGRGGNQPQHF. CDR3 nucleotide sequence: TGTGCCAGCAGCCGGGAGGGTCGGGGGGGCAATCAGCCCCAGCATTTT. The chain carries TRBV27 and TRBJ1-5; TRBD1 is a possible D gene (5 bases). With 6 bases removed from V and 2 bases from J, the gap between germline ends came to 17 bases. Germline-derived CDR1 and CDR2 are MNHEY and SMNVEV (reference sequence). This CDR3 region has 16 residues.

This chain uses TRBV5-1 with TRBJ2-7; TRBD2 matches 8 bases. The V gene end was trimmed by 4 bases and the J gene end by 1 base; junction bases not matched to a gene: 7. The length of the CDR3 is 15 residues. CDR1 and CDR2 (germline): SGHRS, YFSETQ. In DNA form, the CDR3 reads TGCGCCAGCAGCCCCCTCCTAGCGGGTTCCTACGAGCAGTACTTC. Its translation is CASSPLLAGSYEQYF.

This clone was seen more than once but under ten times. The gene calls are TRBV19 and TRBJ2-7; 10 bases align to TRBD1. Germline-derived CDR1 and CDR2 are LNHDA and SQIVND (reference sequence). V dropped 9 bases and J dropped 0; count of bases not matched to a gene: 5. This CDR3 is built from 14 residues. The chain's CDR3 is CASKGQGDSYEQYF. CDR3 coding DNA: TGTGCCAGCAAAGGACAGGGGGACTCCTACGAGCAGTACTTC.

As concerns this clone: In the same sample, other DNA sequences code for this CDR3. The chain recombines TRBV6-1 with TRBJ2-3; 12 bases line up with TRBD2. The CDR3 is 15 amino acids. Germline V gene data show CDR1 as MNHNS and CDR2 as SASEGT. Trimming took 2 bases from V and 4 from J; bases not matched to a gene: 1. The CDR3 DNA reads TGTGCCAGCAGTGAACTAGCGGGAGGGGCAGATACGCAGTATTTT. Residues: CASSELAGGADTQYF.

The J gene is TRBJ2-5, the V gene TRBV27; D ambiguous. The DNA end is more similar to TRBJ2-7, so the J call may be wrong. The CDR3 consists of 14 residues. CDR1 is MNHEY, CDR2 SMNVEV, per germline (reference sequence). The CDR3 reads CASSILSTPYEQYF. The CDR3 bases are TGTGCCAGCAGTATCCTAAGTACCCCCTACGAGCAGTACTTC.

This clone has only one observation. This chain links TRBV19 with TRBJ2-2; a possible D gene is TRBD2 (6 bases). Trimming left V 5 bases short and J 5 bases short, with 9 bases between. This CDR3 has 13 amino acids. Per the germline V gene, CDR1 is LNHDA and CDR2 is SQIVND (reference sequence). The CDR3 sequence is CASSRGITGELFF. The CDR3, as DNA: TGTGCCAGTAGTCGGGGGATTACCGGGGAGCTGTTTTTT.

The CDR3 reads CASSLSPGNEQFF. In DNA form, the CDR3 reads TGCGCCAGCAGCTTGTCCCCAGGCAATGAGCAGTTCTTC. The chain has TRBV5-1 and TRBJ2-1; no reliable D call. The CDR3 length is 13 residues. Germline assignment: CDR1 SGHRS and CDR2 YFSETQ. V was shortened by 1 base and J by 6 bases, with 8 bases between the two germline ends.

V gene TRBV5-1 combines with J gene TRBJ2-1; the D gene is possibly TRBD1 (6 bases). CDR1 is SGHRS, CDR2 YFSETQ, per germline. Trimming removed 2 bases from V and 4 bases from J, with 10 bases in between. The CDR3 is made up of 14 amino acids. The CDR3 here is CASSLTTGYNEQFF. The DNA of the CDR3 is TGCGCCAGCAGCTTAACGACAGGTTACAATGAGCAGTTCTTC.

The chain joins TRBV10-3 to TRBJ2-3; tentative D call: TRBD2 (5 bases). This CDR3 has 14 residues. Germline V lookup: CDR1 ENHRY, CDR2 SYGVKD. Trimming took 7 bases from V and 0 from J, leaving 11 bases between them. The CDR3 DNA reads TGTGCCATCAAGGACGGGATTAGCACAGATACGCAGTATTTT. Amino acid sequence: CAIKDGISTDTQYF.

V usage is TRBV11-3 and J usage is TRBJ2-7; D is undetermined. This CDR3 spans 14 amino acids. Germline assignment: CDR1 SGHNT and CDR2 YENEEA. Trimming took off 1 base at V and 0 bases at J, with 7 bases between the two ends. CDR3 sequence (DNA): TGTGCCAGCAGCTTAGTTAGCACCTCCTACGAGCAGTACTTC. Its protein product is CASSLVSTSYEQYF.

The chain employs TRBV6-6 and TRBJ1-1; a possible D gene is TRBD1 (5 bases). The V end was cut by 0 bases, the J end by 5 bases, with 7 bases between. The CDR3 is made up of 13 amino acids. The germline V gene encodes CDR1 MNHNY and CDR2 SVGAGI (reference sequence). Written as DNA, the CDR3 is TGTGCCAGCAGTTACTCAGGGGTTACTGAAGCTTTCTTT. Its translation: CASSYSGVTEAFF.

The sample holds one count of this clone. V and J are TRBV6-1 and TRBJ1-4, with 9 bases fitting TRBD1. The CDR3 spans 13 residues. Germline assignment: CDR1 MNHNS and CDR2 SASEGT. Losses at the gene ends were 6 bases for V and 6 bases for J; bases not matched to a gene: 2. Here the CDR3 DNA reads TGTGCCAGCAGAAGACAGGGGGATGAAAAACTGTTTTTT. It codes for CASRRQGDEKLFF.

This chain links TRBV30 with TRBJ2-1; D may be TRBD2 (6 bases). Trimming took 3 bases from V and 7 from J, leaving 13 bases between them. Germline-derived CDR1 and CDR2 are GTSNPN and SVGIG (reference sequence). The CDR3 is 13 residues long. In nucleotides, the CDR3 is TGTGCCTGGAGGCAGGGAGGCCCAAATGAGCAGTTCTTC. Translated, it gives CAWRQGGPNEQFF.

This chain connects TRBV19 to TRBJ2-3; D not resolved. V was shortened by 3 bases and J by 2 bases, with 6 bases between the two germline ends. In germline, CDR1 is LNHDA, CDR2 SQIVND (reference sequence). CDR3 length: 13 residues. DNA for the CDR3: TGTGCCAGTAGTATGATCACCACAGATACGCAGTATTTT. This codes for CASSMITTDTQYF.

The V gene is TRBV15, the J gene TRBJ1-2; D is ambiguous. The CDR3 spans 17 residues. Germline V gene sequence: CDR1 LNHNV, CDR2 YYDKDF (reference sequence). The V gene lost 1 base and the J gene lost 8 bases, with 23 bases spanning the gap. Here the CDR3 DNA reads TGTGCCACCAGCAGAGGCGTTGAGACACGACCTTCCTTCGGCTACACCTTC. This gives the protein CATSRGVETRPSFGYTF.

The genes are TRBV19 and TRBJ2-7; no clear D gene. V was trimmed by 3 bases and J by 3 bases, leaving 6 bases between them. CDR3 length: 12 amino acids. Per germline, CDR1 LNHDA and CDR2 SQIVND (reference sequence). CDR3 coding DNA: TGTGCCAGTAGTATTAGATACTACGAGCAGTACGTC. It translates to CASSIRYYEQYV.

The chain couples TRBV30 to TRBJ2-2; a possible D gene is TRBD1 (5 bases). This CDR3 spans 16 amino acids. Trimming stripped 0 bases from V and 0 bases from J, with 11 bases between. CDR1 is GTSNPN and CDR2 is SVGIG in the germline V gene (reference sequence). CDR3 protein: CAWSVRAGTNTGELFF. In DNA, the CDR3 is TGTGCCTGGAGTGTACGGGCAGGGACGAACACCGGGGAGCTGTTTTTT.

This clone has just one count. This chain joins TRBV6-1 and TRBJ1-5; TRBD1 is a possible D gene (6 bases). CDR3 length equals 14 residues. V lost 9 bases and J 4 bases, leaving 16 bases between the germline ends. Germline V lookup: CDR1 MNHNS, CDR2 SASEGT. The CDR3 DNA sequence: TGTGCCAGTAGATCGACAGGAGATAATCAGCCCCAGCATTTT. It yields the protein CASRSTGDNQPQHF.

This chain links TRBV19 with TRBJ1-2, with TRBD1 as a possible D gene (5 bases). The CDR3 has 13 residues. The V gene lost 3 bases and the J gene lost 2 bases, with 7 bases spanning the gap. CDR1 is LNHDA and CDR2 is SQIVND in the germline V gene (reference sequence). Here the CDR3 DNA reads TGTGCCAGTAGTATTCGACAGAACTATGGCTACACCTTC. Translated, it gives CASSIRQNYGYTF.

This chain uses TRBV9 with TRBJ2-2; perhaps TRBD2 as D (6 bases). The germline V gene has CDR1 SGDLS and CDR2 YYNGEE. The CDR3 is 17 residues long. V shed 0 bases and J shed 0 bases, with 12 bases lying between them. The CDR3 loop reads CASSVAPAGSNTGELFF. Written as DNA, the CDR3 is TGTGCCAGCAGCGTAGCTCCAGCGGGCTCGAACACCGGGGAGCTGTTTTTT.

The CDR3 loop is CASSLALSTVEAFF. The CDR3 DNA reads as TGTGCCAGCAGCTTAGCGCTAAGTACAGTTGAAGCTTTCTTT. The V gene is TRBV7-9, the J gene TRBJ1-1; D not certain. V dropped 0 bases and J dropped 7 bases, with 12 bases sitting between them. CDR3 length equals 14 residues. CDR1 is SEHNR, CDR2 FQNEAQ, per germline (reference sequence).